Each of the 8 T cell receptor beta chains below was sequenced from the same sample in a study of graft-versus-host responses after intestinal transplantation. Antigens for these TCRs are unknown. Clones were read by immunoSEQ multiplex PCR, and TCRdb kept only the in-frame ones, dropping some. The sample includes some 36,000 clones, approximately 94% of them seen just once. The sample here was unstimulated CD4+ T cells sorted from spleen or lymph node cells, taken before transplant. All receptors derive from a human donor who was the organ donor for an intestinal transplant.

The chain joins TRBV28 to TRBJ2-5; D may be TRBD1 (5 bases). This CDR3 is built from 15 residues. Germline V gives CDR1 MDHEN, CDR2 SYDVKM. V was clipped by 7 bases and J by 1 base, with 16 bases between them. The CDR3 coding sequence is TGTGCCAGCAACCGCGGCACAGGTCCCCAAGAGACCCAGTACTTC. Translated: CASNRGTGPQETQYF.

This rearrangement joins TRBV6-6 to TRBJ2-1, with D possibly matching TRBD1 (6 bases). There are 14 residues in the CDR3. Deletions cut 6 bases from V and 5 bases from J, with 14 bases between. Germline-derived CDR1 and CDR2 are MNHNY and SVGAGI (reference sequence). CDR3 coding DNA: TGTGCCAGCAGCCCTACCAGGGGAGACAATGAGCAGTTCTTC. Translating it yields CASSPTRGDNEQFF.

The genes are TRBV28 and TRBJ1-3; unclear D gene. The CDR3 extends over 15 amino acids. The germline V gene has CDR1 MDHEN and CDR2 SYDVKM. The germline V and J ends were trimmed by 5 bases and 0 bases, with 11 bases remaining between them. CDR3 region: CASSLGLYSGNTIYF. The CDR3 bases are TGTGCCAGCAGTCTTGGACTGTACTCTGGAAACACCATATATTTT.

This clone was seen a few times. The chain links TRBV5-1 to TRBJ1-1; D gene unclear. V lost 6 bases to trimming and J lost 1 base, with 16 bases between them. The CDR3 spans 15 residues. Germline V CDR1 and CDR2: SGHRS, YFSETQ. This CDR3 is CASTNTNRGNTEAFF. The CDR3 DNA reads TGCGCCAGCACCAATACTAATCGAGGGAACACTGAAGCTTTCTTT.

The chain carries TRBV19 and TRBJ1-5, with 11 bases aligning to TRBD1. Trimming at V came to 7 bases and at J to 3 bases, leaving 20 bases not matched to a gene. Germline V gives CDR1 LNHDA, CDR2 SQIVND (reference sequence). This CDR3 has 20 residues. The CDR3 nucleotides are TGTGCCAGTACACCGCGGCCGGGACAGGGGGTAAGACTGGTCAATCAGCCCCAGCATTTT. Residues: CASTPRPGQGVRLVNQPQHF. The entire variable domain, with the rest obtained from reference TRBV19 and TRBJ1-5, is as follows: DGGITQSPKYLFRKEGQNVTLSCEQNLNHDAMYWYRQDPGQGLRLIYYSQIVNDFQKGDIAEGYSVSREKKESFPLTVTSAQKNPTAFYLCASTPRPGQGVRLVNQPQHFGDGTRLSIL.

CDR3 loop: CASSGRPGTGELFF. In nucleotides, the CDR3 is TGTGCCAGCAGCGGACGACCAGGTACCGGGGAGCTGTTTTTT. V is TRBV6-1 and J is TRBJ2-2, with no clear D. Germline V lookup: CDR1 MNHNS, CDR2 SASEGT. CDR3 length equals 14 residues. V was trimmed by 6 bases and J by 5 bases, leaving 13 bases between them.

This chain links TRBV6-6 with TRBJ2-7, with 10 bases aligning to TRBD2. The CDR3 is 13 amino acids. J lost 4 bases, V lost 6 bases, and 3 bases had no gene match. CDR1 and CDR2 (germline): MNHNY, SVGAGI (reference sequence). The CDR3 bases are TGTGCCAGCAGCCCTAGCGGGGGTTACGAGCAGTACTTC. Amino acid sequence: CASSPSGGYEQYF.

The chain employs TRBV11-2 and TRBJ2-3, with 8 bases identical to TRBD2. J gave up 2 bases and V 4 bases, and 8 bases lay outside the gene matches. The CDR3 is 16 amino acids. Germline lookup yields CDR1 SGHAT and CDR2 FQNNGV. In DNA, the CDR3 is TGTGCCAGCAGCTCCCCCGGGGGGGGGAACACAGATACGCAGTATTTT. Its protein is CASSSPGGGNTDTQYF.